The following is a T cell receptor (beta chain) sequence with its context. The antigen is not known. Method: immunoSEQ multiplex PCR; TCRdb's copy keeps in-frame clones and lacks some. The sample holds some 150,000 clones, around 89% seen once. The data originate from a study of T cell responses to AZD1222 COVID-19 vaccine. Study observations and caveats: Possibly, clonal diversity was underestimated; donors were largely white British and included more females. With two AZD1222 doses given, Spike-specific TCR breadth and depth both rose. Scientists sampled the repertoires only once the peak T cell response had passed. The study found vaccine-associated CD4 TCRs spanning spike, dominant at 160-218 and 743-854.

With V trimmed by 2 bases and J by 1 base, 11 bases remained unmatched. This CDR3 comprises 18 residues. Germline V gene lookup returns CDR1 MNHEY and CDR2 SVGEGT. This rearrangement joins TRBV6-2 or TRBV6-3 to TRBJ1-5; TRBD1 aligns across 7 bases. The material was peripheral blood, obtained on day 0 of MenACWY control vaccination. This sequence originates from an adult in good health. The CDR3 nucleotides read TGTGCCAGCAGTTACGACAAAGGGGGCTTGAGGAGCAATCAGCCCCAGCATTTT. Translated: CASSYDKGGLRSNQPQHF.